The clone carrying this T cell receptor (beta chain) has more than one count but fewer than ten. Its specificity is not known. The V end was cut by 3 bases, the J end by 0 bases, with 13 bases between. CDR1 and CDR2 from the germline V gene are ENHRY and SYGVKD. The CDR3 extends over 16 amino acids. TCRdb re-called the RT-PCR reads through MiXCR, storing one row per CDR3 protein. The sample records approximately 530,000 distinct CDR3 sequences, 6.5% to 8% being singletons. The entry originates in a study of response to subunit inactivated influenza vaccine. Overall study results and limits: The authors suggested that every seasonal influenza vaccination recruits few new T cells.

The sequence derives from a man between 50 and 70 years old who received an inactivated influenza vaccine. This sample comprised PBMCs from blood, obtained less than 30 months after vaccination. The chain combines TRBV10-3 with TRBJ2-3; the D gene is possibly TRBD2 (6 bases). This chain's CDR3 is CAISDPRSGSTDTQYF. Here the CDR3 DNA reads TGTGCCATCAGTGACCCTCGTAGCGGAAGCACAGATACGCAGTATTTT.